Listed here are 30 T cell receptor beta chains from one sample, sequenced in a study of graft-versus-host responses after intestinal transplantation. Only in-frame clones appear in the TCRdb table, and some are missing; sequencing was by immunoSEQ multiplex PCR. The table has tens of thousands of clones, nearly 90% seen once. The input for sequencing was PBMCs, taken around 65 days after intestinal transplantation. All receptors come from a human patient who received an intestinal transplant, so some T cells may come from the graft donor.

The gene calls are TRBV9 and TRBJ2-3; 8 bases match TRBD2. V shed 3 bases and J 10 bases; nucleotides not matched to a gene: 13. The CDR3 extends over 15 amino acids. Germline V gene lookup returns CDR1 SGDLS and CDR2 YYNGEE. The CDR3 sequence: CASSGRVGTSGPQYF. CDR3 nucleotide sequence: TGTGCCAGCAGCGGGAGGGTGGGGACTAGTGGTCCGCAGTATTTT.

The chain employs TRBV4-3 and TRBJ2-2; D perhaps matches TRBD1 (7 bases). The CDR3 has 13 amino acids. Trimming removed 4 bases at V and 5 bases at J, with 8 bases between. CDR1 is LGHNA, CDR2 YSLEER, per germline. The CDR3 bases are TGCGCCAGCAGCCCAGGGGGGACCGGGGAGCTGTTTTTT. Translated: CASSPGGTGELFF.

Of note for this clone: The CDR3 does not close with the conserved phenylalanine or tryptophan, likely indicating a read error. The chain uses TRBV4-1 and TRBJ2-7, with 11 bases that match TRBD2. The V segment lost 0 bases and the J segment 2 bases; nucleotides outside the gene matches: 9. CDR1 is MGHRA, CDR2 YSYEKL, per germline. The CDR3 covers 18 residues. CDR3 region: CASSQDPLTSGGTYEQYL. The CDR3 DNA is TGCGCCAGCAGCCAAGATCCGCTTACTAGCGGGGGTACCTACGAGCAGTACCTC.

The chain uses TRBV2 and TRBJ2-5, with D tentatively TRBD1 or TRBD2 (6 bases each). The DNA end is a closer match to TRBJ2-7, so the J assignment may be wrong. This CDR3 has 12 residues. The V gene's germline CDR1 is SNHLY and CDR2 FYNNEI. DNA of the CDR3: TGTGCCAGCTTGGGGGGCGGCTACGAGCAGTACTTC. This gives the protein CASLGGGYEQYF.

As regards this clone: At the DNA level, this CDR3 is encoded by other sequences in the same sample as well. The CDR3 reads CASSPQVSDGYTF. The CDR3 bases are TGTGCCAGCAGCCCACAGGTATCAGATGGCTACACCTTC. J is TRBJ1-2 and V is TRBV6-5; the D gene is possibly TRBD1 (5 bases). Germline lookup yields CDR1 MNHEY and CDR2 SVGAGI. Trimming cost V 6 bases and J 6 bases, with 14 bases left between them. The CDR3 consists of 13 residues.

This chain connects TRBV5-4 to TRBJ2-3, with D tentatively TRBD1 (6 bases). Trimming took 1 base from V and 5 from J, leaving 14 bases between them. The V gene's germline CDR1 is SGHNT and CDR2 YYREEE (reference sequence). CDR3 length: 15 amino acids. In DNA form, the CDR3 reads TGTGCCAGCAGCTTGCCGAGCAGGGGAGTAGATACGCAGTATTTT. It translates to CASSLPSRGVDTQYF.

As to this clone: No DNA is shown, since the ends of the CDR3 on it are uncertain; the CDR3 is the one TCRdb lists. The same CDR3 arises from other DNA sequences in this sample as well. The rearrangement joins TRBV21-1 to TRBJ2-7; the listed D gene, TRBD2, was not tested against the DNA. TRBV21-1 is a recognized pseudogene. The CDR3 is 18 residues long, ends included. The CDR3 spells CASSPKVGGGSGAYEQYF.

The J gene is TRBJ2-7, the V gene TRBV27; D call uncertain. Germline CDR1 and CDR2: MNHEY and SMNVEV (reference sequence). The CDR3 covers 14 residues. The V and J ends lost 1 base and 0 bases respectively, with 7 bases between them. The CDR3 sequence: CASSLLPSSYEQYF. CDR3 coding DNA: TGTGCCAGCAGTTTATTGCCGAGCTCCTACGAGCAGTACTTC.

The rearrangement uses TRBV5-8 and TRBJ2-7, with D tentatively TRBD1 (6 bases). This CDR3 comprises 16 residues. Trimming removed 4 bases at V and 5 bases at J, with 22 bases between. Germline V gene lookup returns CDR1 SGHTS and CDR2 YDEGEE. The CDR3 loop is CASSRGSSRNLDEQYF. DNA for the CDR3: TGTGCCAGCAGCAGGGGGTCCAGCCGGAATTTGGACGAGCAGTACTTC.

This chain connects TRBV4-3 to TRBJ1-4; D ambiguous. Looked up from germline, CDR1 is LGHNA and CDR2 is YSLEER. This CDR3 contains 12 residues. Trimming shortened V by 0 bases and J by 6 bases, and 2 bases separated the two germline ends. DNA for the CDR3: TGCGCCAGCAGCCAAGAAGATGAAAAACTGTTTTTT. Encoded protein: CASSQEDEKLFF.

The genes are TRBV7-2 and TRBJ1-4; 7 bases align to TRBD1. CDR1 is SGHTA and CDR2 is FQGNSA in the germline V gene. This CDR3 has 15 residues. Unmatched junction bases numbered 6, after V lost 5 bases and J lost 3 bases. The CDR3 region is CASSLTGTANEKLFF. The CDR3 coding sequence is TGTGCCAGCAGCCTCACCGGGACAGCTAATGAAAAACTGTTTTTT.

V usage is TRBV30 and J usage is TRBJ1-1; D is undetermined. CDR3 length: 15 amino acids. V shed 5 bases and J shed 1 base, with 17 bases lying between them. The germline V gene encodes CDR1 GTSNPN and CDR2 SVGIG (reference sequence). CDR3: CAWLPGVSPNTEAFF. The CDR3 nucleotides are TGTGCCTGGCTCCCAGGAGTGAGTCCGAACACTGAAGCTTTCTTT.

V usage is TRBV18 and J usage is TRBJ2-3; TRBD1 matches at 7 bases. The germline CDR1 and CDR2 sequences are KGHSH and LQKENI. The CDR3 consists of 16 residues. V was pared by 3 bases and J by 2 bases, with 8 bases of the junction left unmatched. The CDR3 DNA follows: TGTGCCAGCTCACCCATATTCGACAGGGTCACAGATACGCAGTATTTT. Protein sequence: CASSPIFDRVTDTQYF.

This clone was recorded a few times. The chain carries TRBV9 and TRBJ1-1; a weak D match, TRBD1 (5 bases). This CDR3 is 14 amino acids long. V lost 4 bases, J lost 7 bases, and 17 bases lay in between. CDR1 is SGDLS and CDR2 is YYNGEE in the germline V gene. CDR3 DNA: TGTGCCAGCAGCCCCCAGGGAATCGATCTTGAAGCTTTCTTT. Amino acids: CASSPQGIDLEAFF.

The chain links TRBV7-8 to TRBJ1-1; no clear D. Trimming took 2 bases from V and 4 from J, leaving 23 bases between them. Germline loops: CDR1 SGHVS, CDR2 FQNEAQ. CDR3 length: 18 residues. For the CDR3, the DNA is TGTGCCAGCAGCTTACTGGGATATGGCACAGAGTGGAGCACTGAAGCTTTCTTT. Translation gives CASSLLGYGTEWSTEAFF.

The table lists this clone with a count of one. This sequence joins TRBV6-5 and TRBJ1-3, with D tentatively TRBD1 (6 bases). V was trimmed by 6 bases and J by 4 bases, leaving 10 bases between them. Looked up from germline, CDR1 is MNHEY and CDR2 is SVGAGI. The length of the CDR3 is 13 residues. For the CDR3, the DNA is TGTGCCAGCAGGAGGGGGATAGGAAACACCATATATTTT. This gives the protein CASRRGIGNTIYF.

The chain employs TRBV13 and TRBJ2-6; TRBD1 matches 11 bases. Losses at the gene ends were 5 bases for V and 2 bases for J; bases not matched to a gene: 11. This CDR3 contains 19 residues. Germline V gives CDR1 PRHDT, CDR2 FYEKMQ (reference sequence). CDR3 in DNA: TGTGCCAGCAGCCGCCTCCGGGACAGGGGGAAGGCTGGGGCCAACGTCCTGACTTTC. It is translated as CASSRLRDRGKAGANVLTF.

The chain joins TRBV4-1 to TRBJ1-6, with 8 bases that match TRBD1. V was clipped by 3 bases and J by 2 bases; unmatched bases: 9. This CDR3 is 18 amino acids long. CDR1 is MGHRA and CDR2 is YSYEKL in the germline V gene. CDR3 in DNA: TGCGCCAGCAGCCACCCTCCGGGACAGGACCCCTATAATTCACCCCTCCACTTT. Its translation: CASSHPPGQDPYNSPLHF.

The chain carries TRBV6-5 and TRBJ2-7; TRBD1 matches 9 bases. Trimming took 5 bases from V and 0 from J; bases not matched to a gene: 5. The germline V gene has CDR1 MNHEY and CDR2 SVGAGI. The CDR3 extends over 15 amino acids. The CDR3 protein is CASSGGTGSSYEQYF. The DNA for the CDR3 is TGTGCCAGCAGTGGCGGGACAGGGAGCTCCTACGAGCAGTACTTC.

The gene calls are TRBV5-1 and TRBJ2-5, with 7 bases fitting TRBD2. CDR1 SGHRS and CDR2 YFSETQ come from the germline V gene. The CDR3 runs 14 residues. V lost 0 bases to trimming and J lost 1 base; unmatched junction nucleotides: 0. CDR3 DNA: TGCGCCAGCAGCTTGGCGGGGGGCCAAGAGACCCAGTACTTC. Protein: CASSLAGGQETQYF.

The chain has TRBV9 and TRBJ2-2; D is perhaps TRBD1 (5 bases). Trimming stripped 4 bases from V and 0 bases from J, with 13 bases between. CDR1 SGDLS and CDR2 YYNGEE come from the germline V gene. This CDR3 region has 16 residues. Written as DNA, the CDR3 is TGTGCCAGCAGCTCCCGCGACAGAGCGAACACCGGGGAGCTGTTTTTT. It specifies CASSSRDRANTGELFF.

The chain joins TRBV27 to TRBJ2-3; D remains unclear. CDR3 length: 15 amino acids. Trimming took off 2 bases at V and 0 bases at J, with 9 bases between the two ends. The germline V gene has CDR1 MNHEY and CDR2 SMNVEV (reference sequence). The CDR3 DNA reads as TGTGCCAGCAGTTTAATCGGTCGAAGCACAGATACGCAGTATTTT. Translating it yields CASSLIGRSTDTQYF.

The rearrangement joins TRBV7-2 to TRBJ2-7; maybe TRBD2 (6 bases). Germline V gene sequence: CDR1 SGHTA, CDR2 FQGNSA. The CDR3 extends over 15 amino acids. Trimming pared 8 bases from V and 2 bases from J, leaving 19 bases between. CDR3 amino acids: CASGYGGFLPYEQYF. CDR3 DNA: TGTGCCAGCGGCTACGGGGGTTTTCTACCCTACGAGCAGTACTTC.

The V and J genes are TRBV9 and TRBJ2-2, with D perhaps being TRBD1 or TRBD2 (5 bases each). From germline, CDR1 is SGDLS and CDR2 YYNGEE. The CDR3 spans 15 residues. Trimming removed 4 bases at V and 6 bases at J, with 16 bases between. CDR3 nucleotides: TGTGCCAGCAGCTCCACCCAGGGACCCGCCGGGGAGCTGTTTTTT. Residues: CASSSTQGPAGELFF.

This sequence joins TRBV11-3 and TRBJ2-7; a possible D gene is TRBD2 (5 bases). Germline CDR1 is SGHNT and CDR2 is YENEEA. The CDR3 runs 14 residues. Trimming cost V 0 bases and J 5 bases, with 11 bases left between them. The CDR3 protein is CASSLDWLAHEQYF. CDR3 sequence (DNA): TGTGCCAGCAGCTTAGATTGGCTAGCCCACGAGCAGTACTTC.

This clone counts as large. The chain couples TRBV21-1 to TRBJ2-2; the D call in the table, TRBD2, was not verified against the DNA. TRBV21-1 corresponds to a pseudogene. This CDR3 region has 15 residues. The CDR3: CASSSYGSNTGELFF. The CDR3 DNA reads as TGTGCCAGCAGCTCTTACGGGAGCAACACCGGGGAGCTGTTTTTT.

The chain employs TRBV15 and TRBJ2-7, with 10 nucleotides matching TRBD2. Trimming took 1 base from V and 3 from J; bases not matched to a gene: 12. This CDR3 spans 18 amino acids. The germline gives CDR1 LNHNV, CDR2 YYDKDF (reference sequence). This chain's CDR3 is CATSRAYTTSGDGYEQYF. CDR3 sequence (DNA): TGTGCCACCAGCAGAGCCTACACTACTAGCGGGGATGGCTACGAGCAGTACTTC.

This rearrangement joins TRBV4-1 to TRBJ1-5; weak D call: TRBD1 (5 bases). The CDR3 is 13 residues long. The V end lost 1 base, the J end lost 6 bases, and 7 bases lay between the germline ends. The germline V gene has CDR1 MGHRA and CDR2 YSYEKL. The CDR3 DNA follows: TGCGCCAGCAGCCAAGGGGGGGGTCAGCCCCAGCATTTT. Its translation: CASSQGGGQPQHF.

Regarding this clone: At one boundary the junction diverges from the germline segment, which might be a read error. Other nucleotide sequences in the sample specify the same CDR3. The chain is built from TRBV15 and TRBJ1-4; tentative D call: TRBD1 (6 bases). The CDR3 loop spans 15 amino acids. Per the germline V gene, CDR1 is LNHNV and CDR2 is YYDKDF (reference sequence). This CDR3 reads CATSGQTGNFEKLFF. The CDR3 coding sequence is TGTGCCACCAGCGGTCAGACAGGCAACTTCGAAAAGCTGTTTTTT.

J is TRBJ2-7 and V is TRBV19, with 8 bases that match TRBD1. CDR1 is LNHDA, CDR2 SQIVND, per germline (reference sequence). V lost 0 bases, J lost 2 bases, and 6 bases stayed unmatched. The CDR3 contains 16 residues. The CDR3: CASSIDGTGITYEQYF. CDR3 sequence (DNA): TGTGCCAGTAGTATAGACGGGACAGGAATTACCTACGAGCAGTACTTC. The full variable domain, its missing parts supplied by reference TRBV19 and TRBJ2-7, is DGGITQSPKYLFRKEGQNVTLSCEQNLNHDAMYWYRQDPGQGLRLIYYSQIVNDFQKGDIAEGYSVSREKKESFPLTVTSAQKNPTAFYLCASSIDGTGITYEQYFGPGTRLTVT.